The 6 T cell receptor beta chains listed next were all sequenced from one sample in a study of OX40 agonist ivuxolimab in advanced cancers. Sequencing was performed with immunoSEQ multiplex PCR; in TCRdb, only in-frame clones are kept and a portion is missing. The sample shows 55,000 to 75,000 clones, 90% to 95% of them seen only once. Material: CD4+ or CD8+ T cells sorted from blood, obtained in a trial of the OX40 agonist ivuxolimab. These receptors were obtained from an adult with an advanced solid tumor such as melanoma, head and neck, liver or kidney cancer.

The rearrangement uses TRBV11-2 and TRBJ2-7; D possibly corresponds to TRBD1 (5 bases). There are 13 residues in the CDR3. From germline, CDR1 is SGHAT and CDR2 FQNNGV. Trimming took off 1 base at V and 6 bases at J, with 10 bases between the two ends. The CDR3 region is CASSLVKGPEQYF. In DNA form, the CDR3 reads TGTGCCAGCAGCTTAGTGAAGGGGCCCGAGCAGTACTTC.

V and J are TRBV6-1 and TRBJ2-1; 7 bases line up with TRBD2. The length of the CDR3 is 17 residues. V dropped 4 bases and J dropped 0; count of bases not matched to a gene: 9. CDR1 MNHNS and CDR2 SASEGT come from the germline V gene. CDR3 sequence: CASSGLGLTSSYNEQFF. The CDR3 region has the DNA TGTGCCAGCAGTGGCCTGGGACTAACGAGCTCCTACAATGAGCAGTTCTTC.

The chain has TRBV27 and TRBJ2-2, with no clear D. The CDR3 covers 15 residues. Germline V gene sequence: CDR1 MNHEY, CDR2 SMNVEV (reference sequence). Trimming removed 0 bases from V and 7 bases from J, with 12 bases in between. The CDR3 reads CASSLSLAWDGELFF. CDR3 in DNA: TGTGCCAGCAGTTTATCCCTGGCCTGGGACGGGGAGCTGTTTTTT.

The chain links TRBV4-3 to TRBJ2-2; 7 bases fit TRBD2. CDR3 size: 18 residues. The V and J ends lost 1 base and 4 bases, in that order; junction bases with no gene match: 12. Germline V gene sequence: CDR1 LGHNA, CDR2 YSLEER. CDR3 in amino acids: CASSQAMGGGPSTGELFF. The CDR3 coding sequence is TGCGCCAGCAGCCAAGCGATGGGGGGAGGGCCAAGCACCGGGGAGCTGTTTTTT.

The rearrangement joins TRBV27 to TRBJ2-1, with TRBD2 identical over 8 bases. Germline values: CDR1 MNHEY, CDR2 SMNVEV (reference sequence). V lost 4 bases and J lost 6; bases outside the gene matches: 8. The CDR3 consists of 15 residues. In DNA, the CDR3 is TGTGCCAGCAGTTACGGACTAGCATCGATCAATGAGCAGTTCTTC. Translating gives CASSYGLASINEQFF.

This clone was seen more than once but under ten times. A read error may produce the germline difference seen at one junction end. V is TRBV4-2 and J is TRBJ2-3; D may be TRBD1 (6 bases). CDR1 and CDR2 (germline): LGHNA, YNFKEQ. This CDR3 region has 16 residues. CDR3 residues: CASRQEMQGRTDTQYF. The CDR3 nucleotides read TGTGCCAGCAGGCAAGAAATGCAGGGGAGAACAGATACGCAGTATTTT.